Sequencing of this TCR beta chain was carried out in a study of breast tumors, draining lymph nodes, adjacent tissues. The germline CDR1 and CDR2 sequences are SNHLY and FYNNEI. This CDR3 has 13 amino acids. Study-wide points: The lymph node origin of tumor T cells was framed as consistent with a hypothesis, not demonstrated. Tumor TCR diversity was below lymph nodes but above nontumor tissue.

A remark on this clonotype: Its antigen remains unknown. At one of its ends the junction is not consistent with the germline gene, which may arise from a read error.

TCRdb re-called the multiplex PCR reads with MiXCR, one entry per CDR3 protein. The sample holds about 180,000 distinct CDR3 sequences, 30% to 35% seen once. Breast cancer patients provided tissue from their axillary draining lymph nodes. This clonotype was sampled from a female donor with breast cancer. Some clones in this sample may be carry-over from other donors' samples. The specimen sequenced was axillary lymph node tissue. The chain joins TRBV2 to TRBJ2-5; no reliable D call. The CDR3 loop is CASSDHSEETQYF. The CDR3 DNA follows: TGTGCCAGCAGTGATCATTCGGAAGAGACTCAGTACTTC.